This entry describes one TCR beta chain. The specificity of this receptor is unknown. Qualities for individual bases were not recorded, and no much larger clone is one base off. The sample belongs to a study of blood T cell repertoires in COVID-19 (dated by TCRdb to 2018 to 2020). Background for the entire study: Samples from collaborators originated in the United States, Italy and Spain and spanned both the acute and convalescent phases of COVID-19. The material from the prospective study consisted of cDNA or gDNA derived from T cells, B-cell-depleted T cells, or PBMCs. Deeply sampled blood TCRbeta repertoires from subjects exposed to, actively infected with, or recovered from COVID-19 were included in the dataset. A freely available public database, intended as a resource for researchers studying the immune response to SARS-CoV-2, is where the repertoires were released. The samples were drawn from the first 160 participants of the ongoing ImmuneRACE study and from roughly 1,300 subjects provided by 6 global collaborators. Sample metadata almost always included a de-identified subject ID, COVID-19 status, age in years and sex. Where available, HLA class I and class II types were obtained from metadata supplied by the sample provider rather than from assay-based typing. Study-level results and caveats: The amount of clinical and demographic metadata varied by source and participant and was provided uncurated.

The CDR3 contains 16 residues, cysteine and phenylalanine counted. Of all the DNA, just the CDR3 is kept, 48 bases in frame from base 1. V drops 4 bases and J drops 6 bases, leaving 21 bases in between. CDR1 and CDR2, per the germline V gene, are SGHVS and FQNEAQ. TCRbeta CDR3 regions were amplified from genomic DNA by means of the immunoSEQ Assay, a bias-controlled multiplex PCR. The study's processing was this. Within the assay, amplification of reference gene primers was used to estimate how many nucleated cells each sample contained. To quantify the absolute abundance of each unique TCRbeta CDR3 rearrangement, sequence reads were collapsed and filtered. Productive Simpson clonality was computed per sample as the square root of Simpson's diversity index over productive rearrangements. The clones in this table, taken by TCRdb from immuneACCESS, are in-frame only. Not every clone is retained; where verified, under half of the shortfall comes from an unresolved V gene, and the cause of the rest is unknown. V and J calls and clone size are those listed in that table; D and trimming were worked out from the DNA. The sample table contains 250,000 to 350,000 clones; only one count was recorded for 80% to 95% of them. The ten top clones hold less than 20% of the sample.

Participants in the prospective study were aged roughly 18 to 100 years, lived in 24 United States geographic areas, and enrolled through a virtual design. Cohort assignment in the prospective study relied on participant-reported clinical history from a screening survey and a study questionnaire. Recovered participants in ImmuneRACE Cohort 3 were defined by two consecutive negative NP/OP PCR tests, clearance by a healthcare professional, or resolution of symptoms. Each participant in the prospective study had whole blood, serum and a nasopharyngeal or oropharyngeal swab collected by mobile phlebotomists. Participants in the prospective study had the option to provide additional blood draws and questionnaires over a roughly 2-month period. Before DNA extraction, blood samples from the prospective study were shipped at room temperature or frozen.

Sequencing used PBMCs or T cells enriched from blood (not recorded which). The receptor was isolated from a woman between 25 and 40 years old who had recovered from COVID-19. The rearranged segments are TRBV7-8 and TRBJ1-1; D gene: possibly TRBD1, on 6 matching bases. The DNA is as follows: TGTGCCAGCAGCTCCAGGGGCCTATTGGAGGTCGCTGAAGCTTTCTTT. Its protein reads: CASSSRGLLEVAEAFF. Reference TRBV7-8 and TRBJ1-1 genes cover what lies past the CDR3, so the full variable domain is GAGVSQSPRYKVAKRGQDVALRCDPISGHVSLFWYQQALGQGPEFLTYFQNEAQLDKSGLPSDRFFAERPEGSVSTLKIQRTQQEDSAVYLCASSSRGLLEVAEAFFGQGTRLTVV.